One and the same sample provided the 21 T cell receptor beta chains below, sequenced in a study of T cell repertoires in cytomegalovirus infection. No antigens are known for them. TCRdb recomputed calls from the reads with MiXCR, one row per CDR3 protein. Of about 740,000 distinct CDR3 sequences in the sample, roughly a third are singletons; the top ten hold roughly 18%. The sample was cultured PBMCs, taken from culture after CMV antigen stimulation. The receptors originated from a human donor in good health (CMV status not recorded). Some clones in this sample may be carry-over from other donors' samples.

This clonotype appeared a few times. The chain carries TRBV2 and TRBJ1-1; D is unresolved. Germline CDR1 and CDR2: SNHLY and FYNNEI. Trimming removed 4 bases at V and 1 base at J, with 7 bases between. CDR3 length equals 13 residues. The CDR3 region has the DNA TGTGCCAGCAGTGGGCCAGAGAACACTGAAGCTTTCTTT. As protein: CASSGPENTEAFF.

CDR3: CSARDSRKAGETQYF. The DNA for the CDR3 is TGCAGTGCTAGAGATAGCCGAAAGGCGGGGGAGACCCAGTACTTC. The chain couples TRBV20-1 to TRBJ2-5; maybe TRBD2 (6 bases). The length of the CDR3 is 15 residues. The V end was cut by 0 bases, the J end by 5 bases, with 16 bases between. Looked up from germline, CDR1 is DFQATT and CDR2 is SNEGSKA (reference sequence).

This clonotype was picked up many times. The chain employs TRBV7-6 and TRBJ2-3; possible D gene TRBD1, 5 bases. CDR1 is SGHVS, CDR2 FNYEAQ, per germline. CDR3 length: 17 amino acids. Trimming cost V 2 bases and J 2 bases, with 17 bases left between them. The DNA of the CDR3 is TGTGCCAGCAGCTTATCCCTTATGGGCAGGGTCACAGATACGCAGTATTTT. Its translation is CASSLSLMGRVTDTQYF.

This chain's CDR3 is CATYAGGSYEQYF. CDR3 nucleotides: TGTGCCACCTATGCAGGGGGCTCGTACGAGCAGTACTTC. The genes are TRBV10-3 and TRBJ2-7; TRBD1 matches at 8 bases. The CDR3 runs to 13 residues. CDR1 and CDR2 from the germline V gene are ENHRY and SYGVKD. After removal of 10 bases from V and 4 bases from J, the junction contained 9 bases not matched to a gene.

The rearrangement uses TRBV5-4 and TRBJ2-5; D not certain. Germline V gives CDR1 SGHNT, CDR2 YYREEE (reference sequence). The CDR3 has 15 amino acids. V was clipped by 1 base and J by 1 base, with 11 bases between them. The CDR3 DNA is TGTGCCAGCAGCTTGACCGCAAGCGCCCAAGAGACCCAGTACTTC. This gives the protein CASSLTASAQETQYF.

This clonotype was counted at least ten times. This rearrangement joins TRBV7-2 to TRBJ2-7; 9 bases are shared with TRBD2. V lost 0 bases, J lost 9 bases, and 9 bases stayed unmatched. The CDR3 extends over 15 amino acids. The germline CDR1 and CDR2 sequences are SGHTA and FQGNSA. CDR3 residues: CASSLAWVAGARQYF. The CDR3, as DNA: TGTGCCAGCAGCTTAGCGTGGGTAGCGGGGGCCAGGCAGTACTTC.

This clonotype has a handful of counts. CDR3 region: CASSLGGTGSNEKLFF. The CDR3 DNA sequence: TGTGCCAGCAGCTTAGGAGGGACAGGGTCGAATGAAAAACTGTTTTTT. The chain couples TRBV7-6 to TRBJ1-4, with 9 bases identical to TRBD1. The trim removed 1 base at V and 5 bases at J, leaving 5 bases unmatched. The CDR3 is made up of 16 amino acids. Germline V lookup: CDR1 SGHVS, CDR2 FNYEAQ. Full variable domain (remainder filled in from reference TRBV7-6 and TRBJ1-4): GAGVSQSPRYKVTKRGQDVALRCDPISGHVSLYWYRQALGQGPEFLTYFNYEAQQDKSGLPNDRFSAERPEGSISTLTIQRTEQRDSAMYRCASSLGGTGSNEKLFFGSGTQLSVL.

The chain links TRBV30 to TRBJ1-5; D not resolved. Germline loops: CDR1 GTSNPN, CDR2 SVGIG (reference sequence). The CDR3 sequence is 15 residues long. Trimming took 0 bases from V and 2 from J, leaving 11 bases between them. The DNA of the CDR3 is TGTGCCTGGAGTGTACCGGACTTGCGCAATCAGCCCCAGCATTTT. Translated: CAWSVPDLRNQPQHF.

This clonotype showed up many times. The chain links TRBV7-2 to TRBJ2-1; D possibly uses TRBD1 or TRBD2 (5 bases each). The CDR3 is made up of 14 amino acids. Trimming removed 5 bases from V and 4 bases from J, with 12 bases in between. From germline, CDR1 is SGHTA and CDR2 FQGNSA. In nucleotides, the CDR3 is TGTGCCAGCAGCCGCATCGGGGCTTACAATGAGCAGTTCTTC. It is translated as CASSRIGAYNEQFF.

This clonotype showed up many times. V gene TRBV7-8 combines with J gene TRBJ1-2, with 10 bases matching TRBD1. The junction had 5 bases not matched to a gene; V was cut back by 1 base and J by 6 bases. This CDR3 is built from 15 residues. Germline CDR1 is SGHVS and CDR2 is FQNEAQ. CDR3: CASSLGGTGADGYTF. The CDR3 nucleotides are TGTGCCAGCAGCTTAGGTGGGACAGGGGCGGATGGCTACACCTTC.

This chain uses TRBV12-3 or TRBV12-4 with TRBJ1-5; D is uncertain. This CDR3 is built from 12 residues. The V end lost 6 bases, the J end lost 5 bases, and 8 bases lay between the germline ends. DNA for the CDR3: TGTGCCAGCAGCATGTCCGATCAGCCCCAGCATTTT. Translated, it gives CASSMSDQPQHF.

This chain connects TRBV27 to TRBJ2-3; no firm D call. Germline V CDR1 and CDR2: MNHEY, SMNVEV (reference sequence). Trimming pared 6 bases from V and 0 bases from J, leaving 10 bases between. The CDR3 consists of 14 residues. CDR3 region: CASRRLSSTDTQYF. For the CDR3, the DNA is TGTGCCAGCAGAAGACTGTCTAGCACAGATACGCAGTATTTT.

The chain is built from TRBV15 and TRBJ2-7; D call uncertain. Germline V gene data show CDR1 as LNHNV and CDR2 as YYDKDF (reference sequence). The CDR3 has 14 residues. Trimming pared 2 bases from V and 0 bases from J, leaving 8 bases between. CDR3 sequence (DNA): TGTGCCACCAGCAGACGGACGGGCTCCTACGAGCAGTACTTC. It encodes CATSRRTGSYEQYF.

A few counts support this clonotype. J is TRBJ2-7 and V is TRBV7-9; a possible D gene is TRBD2 (5 bases). The ends were cut back, 4 bases at V and 6 bases at J, with 13 bases in the middle. Germline loops: CDR1 SEHNR, CDR2 FQNEAQ (reference sequence). The CDR3 contains 13 residues. In nucleotides, the CDR3 is TGTGCCAGCAGCTCCCTGAGGGATTCCGAGCAGTACTTC. Protein: CASSSLRDSEQYF.

This clonotype was counted between two and nine times. V usage is TRBV4-1 and J usage is TRBJ1-1; D is unclear. This CDR3 contains 13 residues. V shed 0 bases and J shed 8 bases, with 10 bases lying between them. Germline CDR1 MGHRA, CDR2 YSYEKL. The CDR3 protein is CASSQDPGKEAFF. The CDR3 DNA reads as TGCGCCAGCAGCCAAGATCCCGGGAAAGAAGCTTTCTTT.

The chain joins TRBV28 to TRBJ1-1; 7 positions match TRBD1. V was pared by 10 bases and J by 5 bases, with 10 bases of the junction left unmatched. CDR1 and CDR2 from the germline V gene are MDHEN and SYDVKM. The length of the CDR3 is 13 residues. The CDR3 coding sequence is TGTGCCACCGCAGGGGGACAGCGAACTGAAGCTTTCTTT. Translation gives CATAGGQRTEAFF.

This clonotype occurred a few times. The CDR3 protein is CASSYGTIQETQYF. The DNA of the CDR3 is TGTGCCAGCAGCTATGGGACAATTCAAGAGACCCAGTACTTC. The genes are TRBV7-6 and TRBJ2-5; a possible D gene is TRBD1 (6 bases). This CDR3 has 14 residues. Germline V gene sequence: CDR1 SGHVS, CDR2 FNYEAQ. The V end was cut by 4 bases, the J end by 2 bases, with 11 bases between.

The sample holds a few counts of this clonotype. This rearrangement joins TRBV7-2 to TRBJ2-1; TRBD2 might be the D (6 bases). This CDR3 spans 14 amino acids. With 4 bases removed from V and 4 bases from J, the gap between germline ends came to 11 bases. Germline V CDR1 and CDR2: SGHTA, FQGNSA. The CDR3 DNA reads as TGTGCCAGCAGCTCCACTAGCAAATACAATGAGCAGTTCTTC. Translation: CASSSTSKYNEQFF.

V and J are TRBV19 and TRBJ1-5; a weak D match, TRBD1 (5 bases). V was trimmed by 5 bases and J by 0 bases, leaving 11 bases between them. The CDR3 length is 15 residues. Germline V gene lookup returns CDR1 LNHDA and CDR2 SQIVND (reference sequence). In DNA form, the CDR3 reads TGTGCCAGTAGTCCCGACGGACATAGCAATCAGCCCCAGCATTTT. It encodes CASSPDGHSNQPQHF.

This clonotype was detected many times. V is TRBV7-2 and J is TRBJ2-7, with D hard to call. The ends were cut back, 6 bases at V and 3 bases at J, with 18 bases in the middle. The CDR3 is made up of 15 amino acids. The V gene's germline CDR1 is SGHTA and CDR2 FQGNSA. The CDR3 sequence: CASSFLGGDYYEQYF. CDR3 bases: TGTGCCAGCAGTTTTTTAGGTGGGGATTACTACGAGCAGTACTTC.

This rearrangement joins TRBV20-1 to TRBJ2-1; unclear D gene. The germline gives CDR1 DFQATT, CDR2 SNEGSKA (reference sequence). With 6 bases removed from V and 8 bases from J, the gap between germline ends came to 14 bases. The CDR3 consists of 12 residues. CDR3 amino acids: CSAVTIVDEQFF. DNA for the CDR3: TGCAGTGCCGTGACCATCGTCGATGAGCAGTTCTTC.